This T cell receptor beta chain was captured by sequencing in a study of T cells in Graves' hyperthyroidism and ophthalmopathy. Study-wide background: Staff took peripheral blood when the initial diagnosis was made, before any treatment began.

Amplified TCR beta CDR3 regions derived from RNA transcripts. HTBI primers were used for first-round RT-PCR of the TCR CDR3. TCRdb re-derived calls from the multiplex PCR reads in MiXCR, one entry per CDR3 protein. The table lists some 620,000 distinct CDR3 sequences, about 17% of them singletons. Study conclusions and caveats: Blood shared most expanded thyroid clonotypes above 0.001.

This clonotype was found many times. The antigen remains unidentified. The CDR3 has 12 amino acids. V was clipped by 3 bases and J by 5 bases, with 5 bases between them. CDR1 is SNHLY and CDR2 is FYNNEI in the germline V gene. Hyperthyroidism, newly diagnosed and lasting under 2 months, affected patients aged 18 to 65. Patients were excluded for uncontrolled infection, other autoimmune disease, pregnancy or lactation. This TCR derives from a woman in her 30s with Graves' hyperthyroidism. The chain combines TRBV2 with TRBJ1-5; D remains ambiguous. Sequencing was done on a sample of blood. CDR3 region: CASSDGHQPQHF. CDR3 sequence (DNA): TGTGCCAGCAGTGACGGTCATCAGCCCCAGCATTTT.